This entry lists 6 T cell receptor beta chains sequenced from one sample in a study of CD8 T cells in Susac syndrome. It was with random hexamers that about 0.45 to 1 ug RNA was reverse transcribed. TCRdb fed the immunoSEQ multiplex PCR reads into MiXCR, producing one record per CDR3 protein. Of 150,000 to 200,000 distinct CDR3 sequences in the sample, 90% to 95% were seen once. The sequencing input was CD4+ T cells from PBMCs. The receptor source for this set is a human donor with multiple sclerosis.

The chain uses TRBV10-3 and TRBJ2-1; D tentatively fits TRBD1 or TRBD2 (5 bases each). Trimming cost V 7 bases and J 7 bases, with 8 bases left between them. CDR3 length: 11 amino acids. Germline V gene sequence: CDR1 ENHRY, CDR2 SYGVKD. The CDR3 bases are TGTGCCATCATGGGGGATAATGAGCAGTTCTTC. This encodes CAIMGDNEQFF.

The gene calls are TRBV6-5 and TRBJ2-3; TRBD2 matches 16 bases. The V and J ends lost 4 bases and 7 bases, in that order; junction bases with no gene match: 5. Germline V lookup: CDR1 MNHEY, CDR2 SVGAGI. The length of the CDR3 is 16 residues. CDR3 region: CASSWGLAGGPNTQYF. The CDR3 nucleotides are TGTGCCAGCAGTTGGGGACTAGCGGGAGGGCCGAATACGCAGTATTTT.

The rearrangement links TRBV9 to TRBJ1-5, with TRBD1 matching 7 bases. This CDR3 spans 15 amino acids. V dropped 3 bases and J dropped 2; count of bases not matched to a gene: 5. CDR1 is SGDLS, CDR2 YYNGEE, per germline. The DNA of the CDR3 is TGTGCCAGCAGCGGGACCGGACAGGGCAATCAGCCCCAGCATTTT. Translated, it gives CASSGTGQGNQPQHF.

This clonotype has just one count. The chain links TRBV12-3 or TRBV12-4 to TRBJ1-5; 7 nucleotides line up with TRBD1. J lost 5 bases, V lost 5 bases, and 9 bases had no gene match. This CDR3 is built from 15 residues. DNA for the CDR3: TGTGCCAGCAGTCCACGGCGACAGGGCCATCAGCCCCAGCATTTT. Protein: CASSPRRQGHQPQHF.

The rearrangement uses TRBV27 and TRBJ1-4, with D uncertain. CDR1 and CDR2 from the germline V gene are MNHEY and SMNVEV (reference sequence). The CDR3 totals 19 residues. V lost 5 bases and J lost 0, with 22 bases in between. CDR3 in DNA: TGTGCCAGCAGTCCTTGGTCGGCCACCAACTCAGCAACTAATGAAAAACTGTTTTTT. This encodes CASSPWSATNSATNEKLFF.

The genes are TRBV9 and TRBJ1-6, with 8 bases that match TRBD1. Per germline, CDR1 SGDLS and CDR2 YYNGEE. The junction had 7 bases not matched to a gene; V was cut back by 0 bases and J by 8 bases. The CDR3 is made up of 16 amino acids. CDR3 loop: CASSVATDRADSPLHF. The CDR3 DNA follows: TGTGCCAGCAGCGTAGCTACGGACAGGGCGGATTCACCCCTCCACTTT.